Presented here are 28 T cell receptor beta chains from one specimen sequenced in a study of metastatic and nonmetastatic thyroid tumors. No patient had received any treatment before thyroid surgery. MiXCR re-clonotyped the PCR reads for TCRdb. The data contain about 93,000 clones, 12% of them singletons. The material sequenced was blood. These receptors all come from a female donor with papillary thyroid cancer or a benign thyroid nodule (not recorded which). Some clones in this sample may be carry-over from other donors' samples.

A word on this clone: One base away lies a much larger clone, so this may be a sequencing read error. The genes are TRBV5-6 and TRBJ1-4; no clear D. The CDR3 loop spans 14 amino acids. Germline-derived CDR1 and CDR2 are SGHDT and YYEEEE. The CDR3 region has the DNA TGTGCCAGCAGCTTGGGGCAGTTAAATGAAAAACCGTTTTTT. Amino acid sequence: CASSLGQLNEKPFF.

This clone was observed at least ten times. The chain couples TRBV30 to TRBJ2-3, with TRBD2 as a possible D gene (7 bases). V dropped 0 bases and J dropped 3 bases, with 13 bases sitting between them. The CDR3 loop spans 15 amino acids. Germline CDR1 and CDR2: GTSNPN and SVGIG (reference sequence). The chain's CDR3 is CAWSVLRGGTDTQYF. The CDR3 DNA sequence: TGTGCCTGGAGTGTACTAAGGGGGGGGACAGATACGCAGTATTTT.

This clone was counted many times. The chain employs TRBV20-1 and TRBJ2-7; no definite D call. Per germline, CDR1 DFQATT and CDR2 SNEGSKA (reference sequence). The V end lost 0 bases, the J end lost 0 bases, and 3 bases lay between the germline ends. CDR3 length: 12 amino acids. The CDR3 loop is CSARDNSYEQYF. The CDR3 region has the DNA TGCAGTGCTAGAGATAACTCCTACGAGCAGTACTTC.

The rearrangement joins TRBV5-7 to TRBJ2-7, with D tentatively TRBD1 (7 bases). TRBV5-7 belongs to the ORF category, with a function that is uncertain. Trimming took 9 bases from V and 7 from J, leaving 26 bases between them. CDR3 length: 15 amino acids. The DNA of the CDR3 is TGTGCCATCACCGAGGAGGGGGCGCCGAGCTATGAGCAGTACTTC. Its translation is CAITEEGAPSYEQYF.

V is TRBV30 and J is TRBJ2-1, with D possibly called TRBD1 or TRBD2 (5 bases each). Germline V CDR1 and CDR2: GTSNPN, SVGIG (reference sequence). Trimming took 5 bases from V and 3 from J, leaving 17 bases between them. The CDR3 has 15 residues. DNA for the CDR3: TGTGCCTGGGTCCCTACGCATGGGGGCTACAATGAGCAGTTCTTC. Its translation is CAWVPTHGGYNEQFF.

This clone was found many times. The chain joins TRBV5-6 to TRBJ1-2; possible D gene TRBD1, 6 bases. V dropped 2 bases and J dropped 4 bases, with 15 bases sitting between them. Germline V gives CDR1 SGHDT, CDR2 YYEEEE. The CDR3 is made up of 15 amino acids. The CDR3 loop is CASSLTGIQLYGYTF. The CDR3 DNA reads TGTGCCAGCAGCTTAACAGGGATCCAACTCTATGGCTACACCTTC.

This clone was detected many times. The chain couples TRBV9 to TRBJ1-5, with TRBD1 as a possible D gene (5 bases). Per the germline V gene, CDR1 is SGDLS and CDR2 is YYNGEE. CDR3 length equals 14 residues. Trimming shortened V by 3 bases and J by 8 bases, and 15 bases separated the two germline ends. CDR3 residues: CASSAGGTAEPQHF. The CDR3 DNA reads TGTGCCAGCAGCGCTGGGGGAACGGCGGAGCCCCAGCATTTT.

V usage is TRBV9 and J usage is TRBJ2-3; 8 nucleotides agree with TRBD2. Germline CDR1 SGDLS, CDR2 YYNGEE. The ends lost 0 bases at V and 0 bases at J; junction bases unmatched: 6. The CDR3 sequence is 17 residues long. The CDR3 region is CASSVDPAGASTDTQYF. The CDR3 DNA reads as TGTGCCAGCAGCGTAGACCCAGCGGGAGCTAGCACAGATACGCAGTATTTT. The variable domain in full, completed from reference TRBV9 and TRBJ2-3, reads DSGVTQTPKHLITATGQRVTLRCSPRSGDLSVYWYQQSLDQGLQFLIQYYNGEERAKGNILERFSAQQFPDLHSELNLSSLELGDSALYFCASSVDPAGASTDTQYFGPGTRLTVL.

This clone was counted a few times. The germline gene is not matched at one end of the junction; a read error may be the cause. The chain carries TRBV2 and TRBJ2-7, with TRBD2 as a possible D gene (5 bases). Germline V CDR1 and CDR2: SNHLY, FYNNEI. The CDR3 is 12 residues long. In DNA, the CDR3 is TGTGCCAGCAGTGAGCGGGCCTACAAGCAGTACTTC. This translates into CASSERAYKQYF. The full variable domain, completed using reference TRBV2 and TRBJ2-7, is EPEVTQTPSHQVTQMGQEVILRCVPISNHLYFYWYRQILGQKVEFLVSFYNNEISEKSEIFDDQFSVERPDGSNFTLKIRSTKLEDSAMYFCASSERAYKQYFGPGTRLTVT.

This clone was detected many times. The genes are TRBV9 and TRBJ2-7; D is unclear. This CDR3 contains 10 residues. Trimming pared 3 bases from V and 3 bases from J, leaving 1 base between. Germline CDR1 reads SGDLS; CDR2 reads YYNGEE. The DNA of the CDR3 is TGTGCCAGCAGCGGCTACGAGCAGTACTTC. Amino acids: CASSGYEQYF.

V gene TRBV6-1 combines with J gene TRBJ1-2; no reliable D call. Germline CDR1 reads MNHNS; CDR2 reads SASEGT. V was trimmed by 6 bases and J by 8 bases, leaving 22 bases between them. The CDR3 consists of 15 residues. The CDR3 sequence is CASSPLPPPSPGYTF. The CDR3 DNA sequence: TGTGCCAGCAGCCCACTCCCCCCTCCCTCTCCGGGCTACACCTTC.

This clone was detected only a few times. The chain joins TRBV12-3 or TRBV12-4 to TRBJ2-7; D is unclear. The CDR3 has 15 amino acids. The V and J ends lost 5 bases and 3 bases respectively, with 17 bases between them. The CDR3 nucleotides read TGTGCCAGCAGTGTAGACCGACCGACTCTCTACGAGCAGTACTTC. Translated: CASSVDRPTLYEQYF.

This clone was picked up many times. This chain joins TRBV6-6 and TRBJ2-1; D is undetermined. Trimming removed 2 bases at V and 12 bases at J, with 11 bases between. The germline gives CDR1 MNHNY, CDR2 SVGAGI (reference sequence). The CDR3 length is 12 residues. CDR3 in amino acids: CASSYPEAPQFF. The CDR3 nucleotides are TGTGCCAGCAGTTACCCCGAGGCTCCGCAGTTCTTC.

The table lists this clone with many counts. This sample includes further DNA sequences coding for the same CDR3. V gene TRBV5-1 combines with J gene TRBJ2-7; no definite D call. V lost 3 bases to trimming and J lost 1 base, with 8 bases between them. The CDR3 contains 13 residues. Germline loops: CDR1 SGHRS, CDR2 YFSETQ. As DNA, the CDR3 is TGCGCCAGCAGCTCAGCGAGATCCTACGAGCAGTACTTC. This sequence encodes CASSSARSYEQYF.

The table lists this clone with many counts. The CDR3 reads CAWSRIGETQYF. The CDR3 DNA sequence: TGTGCCTGGAGTAGGATAGGGGAGACCCAGTACTTC. The chain combines TRBV30 with TRBJ2-5, with unresolved D. This CDR3 region has 12 residues. Germline CDR1 GTSNPN, CDR2 SVGIG (reference sequence). Trimming cost V 2 bases and J 5 bases, with 9 bases left between them. The full variable domain, with the rest looked up from reference TRBV30 and TRBJ2-5, is SQTIHQWPATLVQPVGSPLSLECTVEGTSNPNLYWYRQAAGRGLQLLFYSVGIGQISSEVPQNLSASRPQDRQFILSSKKLLLSDSGFYLCAWSRIGETQYFGPGTRLLVL.

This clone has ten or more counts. Here the CDR3 DNA reads TGTGCCAGCAGACATAGCGGGAGCGACGAGCAGTACTTC. Translated, it gives CASRHSGSDEQYF. The chain is built from TRBV7-9 and TRBJ2-7; TRBD2 agrees at 9 bases. Germline CDR1 reads SEHNR; CDR2 reads FQNEAQ (reference sequence). The CDR3 is 13 residues long. V shed 6 bases and J 5 bases; nucleotides not matched to a gene: 5. The whole variable domain, remainder taken from reference TRBV7-9 and TRBJ2-7, is DTGVSQNPRHKITKRGQNVTFRCDPISEHNRLYWYRQTLGQGPEFLTYFQNEAQLEKSRLLSDRFSAERPKGSFSTLEIQRTEQGDSAMYLCASRHSGSDEQYFGPGTRLTVT.

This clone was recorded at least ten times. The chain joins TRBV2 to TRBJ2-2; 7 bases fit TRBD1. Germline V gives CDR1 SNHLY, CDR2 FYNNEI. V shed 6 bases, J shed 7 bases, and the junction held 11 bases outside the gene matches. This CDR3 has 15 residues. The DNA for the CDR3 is TGTGCCAGCAGAGCGAATACAGGGGCCATCGGGGAGCTGTTTTTT. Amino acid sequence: CASRANTGAIGELFF.

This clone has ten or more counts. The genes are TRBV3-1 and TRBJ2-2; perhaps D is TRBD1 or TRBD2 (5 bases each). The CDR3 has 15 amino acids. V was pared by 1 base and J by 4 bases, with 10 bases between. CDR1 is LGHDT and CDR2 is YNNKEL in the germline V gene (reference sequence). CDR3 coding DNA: TGTGCCAGCAGCCAAGTGGGACCTCGCACCGGGGAGCTGTTTTTT. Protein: CASSQVGPRTGELFF. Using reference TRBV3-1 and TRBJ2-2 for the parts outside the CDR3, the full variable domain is DTAVSQTPKYLVTQMGNDKSIKCEQNLGHDTMYWYKQDSKKFLKIMFSYNNKELIINETVPNRFSPKSPDKAHLNLHINSLELGDSAVYFCASSQVGPRTGELFFGEGSRLTVL.

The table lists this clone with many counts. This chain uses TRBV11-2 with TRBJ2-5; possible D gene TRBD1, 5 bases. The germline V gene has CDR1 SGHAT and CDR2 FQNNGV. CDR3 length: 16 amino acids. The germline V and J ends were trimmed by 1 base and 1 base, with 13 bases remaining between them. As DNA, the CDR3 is TGTGCCAGCAGCTTAGTCTGGCAGGGTCTCCAAGAGACCCAGTACTTC. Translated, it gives CASSLVWQGLQETQYF.

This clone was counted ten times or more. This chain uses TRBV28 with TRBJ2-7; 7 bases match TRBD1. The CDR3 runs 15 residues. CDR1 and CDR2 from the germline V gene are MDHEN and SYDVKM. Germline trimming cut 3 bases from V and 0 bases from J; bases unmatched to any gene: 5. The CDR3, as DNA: TGTGCCAGCAGTTTCGGACAGGCGGCCTCCTACGAGCAGTACTTC. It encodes CASSFGQAASYEQYF. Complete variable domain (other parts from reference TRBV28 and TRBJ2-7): DVKVTQSSRYLVKRTGEKVFLECVQDMDHENMFWYRQDPGLGLRLIYFSYDVKMKEKGDIPEGYSVSREKKERFSLILESASTNQTSMYLCASSFGQAASYEQYFGPGTRLTVT.

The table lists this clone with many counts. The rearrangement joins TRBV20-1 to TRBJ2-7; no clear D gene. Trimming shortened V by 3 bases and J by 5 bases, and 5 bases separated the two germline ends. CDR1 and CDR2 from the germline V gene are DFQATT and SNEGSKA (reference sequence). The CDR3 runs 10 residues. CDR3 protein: CSASGDEQYF. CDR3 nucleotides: TGCAGTGCTAGTGGGGACGAGCAGTACTTC.

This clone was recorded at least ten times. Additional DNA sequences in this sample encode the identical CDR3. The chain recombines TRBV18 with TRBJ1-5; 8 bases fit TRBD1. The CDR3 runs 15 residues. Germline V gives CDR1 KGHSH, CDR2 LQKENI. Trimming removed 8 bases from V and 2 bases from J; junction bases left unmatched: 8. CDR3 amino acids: CASGTGGQGNQPQHF. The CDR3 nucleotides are TGTGCCAGCGGCACAGGGGGTCAGGGCAATCAGCCCCAGCATTTT.

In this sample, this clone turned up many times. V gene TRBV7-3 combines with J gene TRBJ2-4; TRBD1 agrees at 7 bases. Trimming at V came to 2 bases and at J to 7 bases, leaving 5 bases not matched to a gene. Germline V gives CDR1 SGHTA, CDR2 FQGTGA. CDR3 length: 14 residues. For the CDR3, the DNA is TGTGCCAGCAGCTTAGGGCCGACAGGGAACATTCAGTACTTC. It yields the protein CASSLGPTGNIQYF.

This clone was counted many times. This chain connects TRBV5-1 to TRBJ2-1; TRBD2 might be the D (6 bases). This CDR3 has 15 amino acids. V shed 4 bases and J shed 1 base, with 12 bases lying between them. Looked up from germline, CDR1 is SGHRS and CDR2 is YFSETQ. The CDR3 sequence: CASSLSGISYNEQFF. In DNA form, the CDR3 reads TGCGCCAGCAGCCTTAGCGGAATATCCTACAATGAGCAGTTCTTC.

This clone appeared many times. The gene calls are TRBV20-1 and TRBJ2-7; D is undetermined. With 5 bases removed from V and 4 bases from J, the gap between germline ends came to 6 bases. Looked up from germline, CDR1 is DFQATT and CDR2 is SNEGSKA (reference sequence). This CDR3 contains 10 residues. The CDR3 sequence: CSAQRYEQYF. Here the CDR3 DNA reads TGCAGTGCTCAGCGTTACGAGCAGTACTTC.

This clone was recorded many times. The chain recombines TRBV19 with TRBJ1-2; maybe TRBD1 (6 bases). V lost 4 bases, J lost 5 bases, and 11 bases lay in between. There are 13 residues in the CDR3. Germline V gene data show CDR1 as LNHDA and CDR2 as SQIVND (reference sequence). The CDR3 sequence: CASSREQGYGYTF. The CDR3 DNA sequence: TGTGCCAGTAGTAGGGAACAGGGATATGGCTACACCTTC.

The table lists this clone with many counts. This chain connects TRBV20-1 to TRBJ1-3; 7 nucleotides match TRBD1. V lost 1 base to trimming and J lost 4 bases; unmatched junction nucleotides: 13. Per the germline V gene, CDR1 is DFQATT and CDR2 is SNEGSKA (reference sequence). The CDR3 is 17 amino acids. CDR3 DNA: TGCAGTGCTAGAGTTACAACGGGACAGTCCTCGGGAAACACCATATATTTT. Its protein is CSARVTTGQSSGNTIYF.

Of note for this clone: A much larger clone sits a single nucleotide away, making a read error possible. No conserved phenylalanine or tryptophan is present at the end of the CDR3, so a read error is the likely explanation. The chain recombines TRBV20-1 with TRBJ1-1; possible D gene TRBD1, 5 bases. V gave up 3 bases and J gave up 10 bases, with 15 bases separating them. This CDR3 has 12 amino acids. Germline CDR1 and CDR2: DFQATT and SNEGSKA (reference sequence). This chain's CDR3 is CSASGIAGGAFL. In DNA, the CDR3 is TGCAGTGCTAGTGGGATTGCGGGGGGAGCTTTCCTT.